This record concerns one TCR beta chain sequence. Sequencing was performed with immunoSEQ multiplex PCR; in TCRdb, only in-frame clones are kept and a portion is missing. The sample carries around 80,000 clones, 89% recorded once. The sample belongs to a study of OX40 agonist ivuxolimab in advanced cancers. Trimming removed 0 bases from V and 0 bases from J, with 3 bases in between. The germline V gene encodes CDR1 SGHNT and CDR2 YYREEE (reference sequence). This CDR3 contains 13 residues. The rearrangement joins TRBV5-4 to TRBJ1-2; no firm D call. The starting material was CD4+ or CD8+ T cells sorted from blood, obtained in a trial of the OX40 agonist ivuxolimab. This receptor was taken from an adult with an advanced solid tumor such as melanoma, head and neck, liver or kidney cancer. The CDR3 spells CASSLGSNYGYTF. The CDR3 bases are TGTGCCAGCAGCTTGGGTTCTAACTATGGCTACACCTTC.